The clone carrying this TCR beta chain has a handful of counts. No antigen is known for it. V trimming: 0 bases; J trimming: 5 bases; junction bases outside the gene matches: 6. The germline CDR1 and CDR2 sequences are SGDLS and YYNGEE. There are 17 residues in the CDR3. This specimen comes from a study of T-cell memory formation after mild COVID-19. General observations from the study: Shrinking CD4+ clones resided mostly in CM and EM, and CD8+ ones in EMRA.

UMIs and sample barcodes were carried by the TCR alpha and TCR beta cDNA libraries that 5'RACE produced using constant-segment primers. TCRdb reprocessed the 5' RACE reads with MiXCR, giving one entry per CDR3 protein. The sample has approximately 300,000 distinct CDR3 sequences, around 8% seen once. This TCR derives from a man younger than 35 who had mild COVID-19 (a few samples of this study predate the infection). Cell type and time point are not known. The rearrangement uses TRBV9 and TRBJ2-2; the match to TRBD2 covers 11 bases. Sequencing input: PBMCs or a T cell subset sorted from them (not recorded which). The CDR3 DNA follows: TGTGCCAGCAGCGTAGCGGGACTAGCGGCGTATACCGGGGAGCTGTTTTTT. Translating gives CASSVAGLAAYTGELFF.